A selection of T cell receptor beta chains follows, all from one sample in a study of T cell repertoires in cytomegalovirus infection. For these receptors, no antigen is known. TCRdb redid the calling of the reads with MiXCR, one entry per CDR3 protein. The sample has hundreds of thousands of distinct CDR3 sequences, about a third seen once. Sample: cultured CD8+ T cells from PBMCs, taken from culture after CMV antigen stimulation. The receptors stem from a human donor in good health (CMV status not recorded). Some clones in this sample may be carry-over from other donors' samples. CDR3s include the opening cysteine and the closing phenylalanine or tryptophan. Each record gives: D gene, V gene, clone size, J gene, CDR3 DNA, CDR3 protein. The D gene is left open where the match is weak. Only part of the rows carry a size: once, few, many, or a class if the clone is expanded.

>TRBD1|TRBV7-2|many|TRBJ2-5
TGTGCCAGCAGCTTATTGGACAGGGATGGAAAAGAGACCCAGTACTTC
CASSLLDRDGKETQYF
>TRBD2|TRBV12-3/TRBV12-4|few|TRBJ2-1
TGTGCCAGCAGTTTAGAAGGGACTAGCGGTAACCTAACCTACAATGAGCAGTTCTTC
CASSLEGTSGNLTYNEQFF
>NA|TRBV18|NA|TRBJ2-7
TGTGCCAGCTCACGCGGGACGGAGGTATCCTACGAGCAGTACTTC
CASSRGTEVSYEQYF
>TRBD1|TRBV6-1|few|TRBJ1-5
TGTGCCAGCGGGCGGACAGGGCGAGATCAGCCCCAGCATTTT
CASGRTGRDQPQHF
>TRBD2|TRBV29-1|NA|TRBJ2-1
TGCAGCGTCGTCCTAGCGGGGTTAGGCAATGAGCAGTTCTTC
CSVVLAGLGNEQFF
>NA|TRBV12-3/TRBV12-4|NA|TRBJ2-3
TGTGCCAGCAGTTCTCAGCTGCGGGGCGGCACAGATACGCAGTATTTT
CASSSQLRGGTDTQYF
>TRBD1|TRBV6-2/TRBV6-3|NA|TRBJ2-3
TGTGCCAGCATCAAAGGGGACAGCCCTAGGGATACGCAGTATTTT
CASIKGDSPRDTQYF
>TRBD1|TRBV19|few|TRBJ1-2
TGTGCCAGTAGTATCCCCGAAGGGACAGGGGACCCCTACTATGGCTACACCTTC
CASSIPEGTGDPYYGYTF
>NA|TRBV6-2/TRBV6-3|NA|TRBJ1-1
TGTGCCAGCAGTTACCCCTCGGGACTCATGAACACTGAAGCTTTCTTT
CASSYPSGLMNTEAFF
>NA|TRBV6-1|NA|TRBJ1-5
TGTGCCAGCCATTTGACAGGAGCAGGGGATCAGCCCCAGCATTTT
CASHLTGAGDQPQHF
>TRBD1|TRBV4-2|few|TRBJ2-1
TGTGCCAGCAGCCACGTGGGACAGGGTAGCAACAATGAGCAGTTCTTC
CASSHVGQGSNNEQFF
>NA|TRBV4-2|NA|TRBJ2-7
TGTGCCAGCAGCCCCATGAGGAGCTCCTACGAGCAGTACTTC
CASSPMRSSYEQYF
>NA|TRBV27|NA|TRBJ2-1
TGTGCCAGCAGTTTATCGCGGCAGCGGATTTACAATGAGCAGTTCTTC
CASSLSRQRIYNEQFF
>TRBD2|TRBV12-3/TRBV12-4|few|TRBJ2-1
TGTGCCAGCAGTACGGGACTAGTCATTGAGCAGTTCTTC
CASSTGLVIEQFF
>NA|TRBV6-5|NA|TRBJ2-7
TGTGCCAGCAGTTACCCCTTGGGCGAGCAGTACTTC
CASSYPLGEQYF
>NA|TRBV7-9|NA|TRBJ1-1
TGTGCCAGCAGCTTTGGGACCTGGGGCACTGAAGCTTTCTTT
CASSFGTWGTEAFF
>NA|TRBV5-4|few|TRBJ1-1
TGTGCCAGCAGCTTGAATCCGGGGCTTTTGGACACTGAAGCTTTCTTT
CASSLNPGLLDTEAFF
>NA|TRBV4-1|NA|TRBJ1-1
TGCGCCAGCAGCCAAGGGTCCAGGGGCTTCACTGAAGCTTTCTTT
CASSQGSRGFTEAFF
>TRBD1|TRBV10-3|NA|TRBJ1-1
TGTGTCATCAGTGAAGGCGGACAGGGGAGATTTTCGGCTTTCTTT
CVISEGGQGRFSAFF
>NA|TRBV5-4|NA|TRBJ2-5
TGTGCCAGCAGCAACGGTGCAGAGACCCAGTACTTC
CASSNGAETQYF
>NA|TRBV7-9|NA|TRBJ2-1
TGTGCCAGCAGCTTAGCATCGGGAGACAATGAGCAGTTCTTC
CASSLASGDNEQFF
>NA|TRBV18|NA|TRBJ2-7
TGTGCCAGCTCCCGGGATTGGGGCGGAATCTCCTACGAGCAGTACTTC
CASSRDWGGISYEQYF
>NA|TRBV14|NA|TRBJ1-1
TGTGCCAGCAGCCAATGGACGACGGTGATGAACACTGAAGCTTTCTTT
CASSQWTTVMNTEAFF
>TRBD1|TRBV14|few|TRBJ1-1
TGTGCCAGCAGCCCACGGGGGACAGGTGAAGCTTTCTTT
CASSPRGTGEAFF
>TRBD1|TRBV6-1|few|TRBJ1-2
TGTGCCAGCGGCCGGGACAGGGGGCGCGAAGGTTCTGGCTACACCTTC
CASGRDRGREGSGYTF
>NA|TRBV27|NA|TRBJ1-6
TGTGCCAGCAAGGGGACATATAATTCACCCCTCCACTTT
CASKGTYNSPLHF
>NA|TRBV19|NA|TRBJ2-4
TGTGCCAGTAGGGGCAGGGGTGCAGCCAAAAACATTCAGTACTTC
CASRGRGAAKNIQYF
>TRBD2|TRBV7-6|NA|TRBJ2-1
TGTGCCAGTAGCTTACGAGCGGGGGGGCTTGACAATGAGCAGTTCTTC
CASSLRAGGLDNEQFF
>TRBD1|TRBV19|few|TRBJ2-2
TGTGCCAGTATGGGGACAGTTTCTACCGGGGAGCTGTTTTTT
CASMGTVSTGELFF
>NA|TRBV19|few|TRBJ2-3
TGTGCCAGTAGTTTGCAACTTGGACTATCCCTAGACACAGATACGCAGTATTTT
CASSLQLGLSLDTDTQYF
>NA|TRBV7-9|NA|TRBJ2-5
TGTGCCAGCAGCTCAAAGACTAGGGAAGAGACCCAGTACTTC
CASSSKTREETQYF
>NA|TRBV7-9|few|TRBJ2-1
TGTGCCAGCAGCTTACTTCCCCGTACAGGATCTAGAGGAAGCTACAATGAGCAGTTCTTC
CASSLLPRTGSRGSYNEQFF
>TRBD1|TRBV7-6|NA|TRBJ2-2
TGTGCCAGCAGCTTGGGGGGACAGGGGAACACCGGGGAGCTGTTTTTT
CASSLGGQGNTGELFF